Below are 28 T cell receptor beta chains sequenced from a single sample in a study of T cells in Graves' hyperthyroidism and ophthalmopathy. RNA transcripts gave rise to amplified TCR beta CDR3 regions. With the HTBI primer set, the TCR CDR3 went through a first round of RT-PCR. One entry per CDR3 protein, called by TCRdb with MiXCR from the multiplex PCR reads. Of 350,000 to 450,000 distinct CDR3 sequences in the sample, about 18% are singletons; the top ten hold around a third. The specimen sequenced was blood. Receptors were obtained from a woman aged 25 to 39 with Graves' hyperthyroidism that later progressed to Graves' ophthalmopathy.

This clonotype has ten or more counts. CDR3 in amino acids: CATSGSPRAQETQYF. The CDR3 DNA is TGTGCCACCAGCGGAAGTCCCCGGGCACAAGAGACCCAGTACTTC. The chain links TRBV15 to TRBJ2-5, with D unclear. The germline gives CDR1 LNHNV, CDR2 YYDKDF (reference sequence). This CDR3 spans 15 amino acids. Trimming removed 5 bases from V and 2 bases from J, with 15 bases in between.

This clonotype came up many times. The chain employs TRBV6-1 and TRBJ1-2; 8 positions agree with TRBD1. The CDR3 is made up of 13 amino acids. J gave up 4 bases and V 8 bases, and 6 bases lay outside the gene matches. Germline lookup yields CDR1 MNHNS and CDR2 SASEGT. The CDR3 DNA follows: TGTGCCAGCGGAATGGGACAGGTCTATGGCTACACCTTC. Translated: CASGMGQVYGYTF.

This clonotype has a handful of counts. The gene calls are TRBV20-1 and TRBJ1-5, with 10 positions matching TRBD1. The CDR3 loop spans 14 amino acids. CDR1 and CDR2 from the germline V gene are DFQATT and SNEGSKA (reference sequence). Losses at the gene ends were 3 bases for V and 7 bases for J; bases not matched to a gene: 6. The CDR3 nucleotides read TGCAGTGCTAGGTCGGGACAGGGGTTGCAGCCCCAGCATTTT. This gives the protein CSARSGQGLQPQHF.

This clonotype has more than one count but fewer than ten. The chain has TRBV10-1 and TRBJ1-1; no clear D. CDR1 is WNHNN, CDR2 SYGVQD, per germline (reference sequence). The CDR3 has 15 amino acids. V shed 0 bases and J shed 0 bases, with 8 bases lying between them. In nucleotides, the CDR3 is TGCGCCAGCAGTGAGTCTTCGGGAATGAACACTGAAGCTTTCTTT. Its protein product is CASSESSGMNTEAFF.

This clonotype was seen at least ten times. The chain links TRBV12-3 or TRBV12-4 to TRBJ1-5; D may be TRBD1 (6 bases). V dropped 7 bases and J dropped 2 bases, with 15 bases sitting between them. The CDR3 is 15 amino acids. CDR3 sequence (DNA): TGTGCCAGCAAACTCACAGGGTACGGCAATCAGCCCCAGCATTTT. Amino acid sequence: CASKLTGYGNQPQHF.

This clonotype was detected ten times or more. CDR3 nucleotides: TGTGCCAGCAGTTTAGGATTCAGGGGAGCTGGCTACACCTTC. Residues: CASSLGFRGAGYTF. The chain couples TRBV12-3 or TRBV12-4 to TRBJ1-2; possible D gene TRBD1, 6 bases. V gave up 1 base and J gave up 7 bases, with 13 bases separating them. The CDR3 covers 14 residues.

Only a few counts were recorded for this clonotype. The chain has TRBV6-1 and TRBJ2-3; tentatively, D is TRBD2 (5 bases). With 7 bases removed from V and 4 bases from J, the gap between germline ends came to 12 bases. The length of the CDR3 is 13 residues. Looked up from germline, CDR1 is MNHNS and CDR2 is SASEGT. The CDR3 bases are TGTGCCAGCAAGGACTTTCAGGCAGATACGCAGTATTTT. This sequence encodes CASKDFQADTQYF.

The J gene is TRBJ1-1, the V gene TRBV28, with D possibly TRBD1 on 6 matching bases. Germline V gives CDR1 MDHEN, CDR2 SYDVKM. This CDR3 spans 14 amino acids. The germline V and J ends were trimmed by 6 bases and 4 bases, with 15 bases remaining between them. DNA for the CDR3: TGTGCCAGCAGACCAGGACAGACCCTCACTGAAGCTTTCTTT. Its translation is CASRPGQTLTEAFF.

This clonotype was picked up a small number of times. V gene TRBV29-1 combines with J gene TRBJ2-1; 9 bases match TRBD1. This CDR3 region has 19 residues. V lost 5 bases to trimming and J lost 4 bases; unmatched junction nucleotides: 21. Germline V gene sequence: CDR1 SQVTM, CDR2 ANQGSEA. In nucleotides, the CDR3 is TGCAGCGTTCCCGGGACAGGGACAGAGGTGGTCACTAGTTACAATGAGCAGTTCTTC. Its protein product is CSVPGTGTEVVTSYNEQFF.

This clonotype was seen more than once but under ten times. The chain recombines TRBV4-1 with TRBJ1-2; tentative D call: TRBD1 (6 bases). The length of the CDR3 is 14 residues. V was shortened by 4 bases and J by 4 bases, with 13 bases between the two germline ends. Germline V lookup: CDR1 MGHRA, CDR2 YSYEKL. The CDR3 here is CASSLGQPSYGYTF. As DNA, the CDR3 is TGCGCCAGCAGCCTAGGACAGCCGTCCTATGGCTACACCTTC.

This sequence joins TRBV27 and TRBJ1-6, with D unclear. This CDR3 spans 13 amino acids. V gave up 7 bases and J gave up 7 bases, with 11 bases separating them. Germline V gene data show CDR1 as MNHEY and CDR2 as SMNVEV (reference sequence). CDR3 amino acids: CASTLIPNSPLHF. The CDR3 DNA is TGTGCCAGCACCCTCATACCAAATTCACCCCTCCACTTT.

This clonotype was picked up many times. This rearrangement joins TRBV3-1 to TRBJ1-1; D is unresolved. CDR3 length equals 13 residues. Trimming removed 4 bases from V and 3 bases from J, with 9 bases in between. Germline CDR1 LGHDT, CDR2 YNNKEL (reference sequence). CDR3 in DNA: TGTGCCAGCAGCCTTGGTACATACACTGAAGCTTTCTTT. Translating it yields CASSLGTYTEAFF. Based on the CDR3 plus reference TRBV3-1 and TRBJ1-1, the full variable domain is DTAVSQTPKYLVTQMGNDKSIKCEQNLGHDTMYWYKQDSKKFLKIMFSYNNKELIINETVPNRFSPKSPDKAHLNLHINSLELGDSAVYFCASSLGTYTEAFFGQGTRLTVV.

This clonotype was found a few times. Written as DNA, the CDR3 is TGTGCCAGCAGCGTAGGAAGCCCGACCGTAGCGGGGCGATACGAGCAGTACTTC. It translates to CASSVGSPTVAGRYEQYF. The chain carries TRBV9 and TRBJ2-7; 8 positions agree with TRBD2. The CDR3 has 18 residues. Germline CDR1 reads SGDLS; CDR2 reads YYNGEE. V trimming: 0 bases; J trimming: 4 bases; junction bases outside the gene matches: 15.

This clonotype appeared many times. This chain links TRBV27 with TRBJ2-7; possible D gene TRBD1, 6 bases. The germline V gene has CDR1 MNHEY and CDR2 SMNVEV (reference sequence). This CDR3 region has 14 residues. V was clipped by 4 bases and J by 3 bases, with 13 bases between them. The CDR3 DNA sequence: TGTGCCAGCAGTTCCCTACAGGGTTTCTACGAGCAGTACTTC. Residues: CASSSLQGFYEQYF.

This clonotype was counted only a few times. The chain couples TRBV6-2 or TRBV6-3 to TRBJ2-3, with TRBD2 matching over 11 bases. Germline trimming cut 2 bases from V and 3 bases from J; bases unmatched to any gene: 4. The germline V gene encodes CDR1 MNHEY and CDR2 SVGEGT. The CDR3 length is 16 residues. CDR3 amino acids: CASSYASGGRTDTQYF. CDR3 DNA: TGTGCCAGCAGTTACGCTAGCGGGGGGAGGACAGATACGCAGTATTTT.

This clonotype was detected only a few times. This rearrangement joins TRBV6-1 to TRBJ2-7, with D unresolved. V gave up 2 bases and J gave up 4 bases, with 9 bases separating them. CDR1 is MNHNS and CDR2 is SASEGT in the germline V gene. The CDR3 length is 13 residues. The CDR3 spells CASSEMHGYEQYF. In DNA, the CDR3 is TGTGCCAGCAGTGAAATGCACGGGTACGAGCAGTACTTC.

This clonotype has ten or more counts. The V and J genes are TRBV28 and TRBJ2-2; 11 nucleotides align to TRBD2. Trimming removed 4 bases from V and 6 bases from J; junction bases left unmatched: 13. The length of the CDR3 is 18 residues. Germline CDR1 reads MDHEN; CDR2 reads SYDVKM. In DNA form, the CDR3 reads TGTGCCAGCAGTTACCCCGTAGCGGGGGGGCCGGGTTCCGGGGAGCTGTTTTTT. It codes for CASSYPVAGGPGSGELFF.

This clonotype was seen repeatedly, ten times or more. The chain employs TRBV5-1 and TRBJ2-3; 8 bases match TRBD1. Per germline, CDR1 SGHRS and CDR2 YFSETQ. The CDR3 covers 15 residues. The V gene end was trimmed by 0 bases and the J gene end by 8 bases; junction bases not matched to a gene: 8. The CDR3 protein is CASSLAETGALTQYF. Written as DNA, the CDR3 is TGCGCCAGCAGCTTGGCAGAGACAGGGGCTCTTACGCAGTATTTT.

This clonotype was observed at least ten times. Here the CDR3 DNA reads TGTGCCAGCAGCTCCGCCAATGTAAAAGCGGGCCCTTACTACGAGCAGTACTTC. It is translated as CASSSANVKAGPYYEQYF. The chain recombines TRBV7-9 with TRBJ2-7; possibly TRBD2 for D (6 bases). The V end was cut by 4 bases, the J end by 3 bases, with 25 bases between. The CDR3 is made up of 18 amino acids. Per germline, CDR1 SEHNR and CDR2 FQNEAQ (reference sequence).

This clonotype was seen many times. DNA of the CDR3: TGTGCCAGCATCCCTCCTGGGACCGGGGAGCTGTTTTTT. Amino acids: CASIPPGTGELFF. The chain employs TRBV2 and TRBJ2-2, with unresolved D. Trimming cost V 7 bases and J 5 bases, with 11 bases left between them. Germline CDR1 is SNHLY and CDR2 is FYNNEI. The CDR3 has 13 amino acids.

CDR3: CASSLEWGTNYEQYF. CDR3 DNA: TGCGCCAGCAGCTTGGAATGGGGAACCAACTACGAGCAGTACTTC. The chain is built from TRBV5-1 and TRBJ2-7; D is unresolved. Trimming took 0 bases from V and 3 from J, leaving 13 bases between them. The CDR3 has 15 residues. Germline V gene sequence: CDR1 SGHRS, CDR2 YFSETQ.

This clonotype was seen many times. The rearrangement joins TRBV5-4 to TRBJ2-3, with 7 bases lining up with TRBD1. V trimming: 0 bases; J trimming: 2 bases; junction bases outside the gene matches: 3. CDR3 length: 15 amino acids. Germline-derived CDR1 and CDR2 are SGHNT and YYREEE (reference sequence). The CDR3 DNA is TGTGCCAGCAGCTTGGAAGGGGGCTTCACAGATACGCAGTATTTT. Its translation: CASSLEGGFTDTQYF.

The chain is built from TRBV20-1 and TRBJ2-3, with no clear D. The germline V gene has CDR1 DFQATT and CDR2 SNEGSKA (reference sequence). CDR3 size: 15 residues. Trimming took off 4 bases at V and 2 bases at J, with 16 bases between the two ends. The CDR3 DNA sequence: TGCAGTGCTATCCCCAGCCGTCTCAACACAGATACGCAGTATTTT. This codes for CSAIPSRLNTDTQYF.

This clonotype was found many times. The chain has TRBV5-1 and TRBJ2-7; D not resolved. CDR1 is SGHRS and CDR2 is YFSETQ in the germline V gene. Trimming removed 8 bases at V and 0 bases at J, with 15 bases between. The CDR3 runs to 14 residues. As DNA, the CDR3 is TGCGCCAGTCGAAAAGGGTCAAGCTCCTACGAGCAGTACTTC. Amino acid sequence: CASRKGSSSYEQYF.

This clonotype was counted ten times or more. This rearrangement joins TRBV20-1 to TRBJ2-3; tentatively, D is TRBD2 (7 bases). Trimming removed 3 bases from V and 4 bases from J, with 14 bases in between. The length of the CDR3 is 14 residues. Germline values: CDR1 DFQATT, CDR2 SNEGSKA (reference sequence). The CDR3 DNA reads TGCAGTGCTAGGTCGTGGGAGGGGGCAGATACGCAGTATTTT. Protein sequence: CSARSWEGADTQYF.

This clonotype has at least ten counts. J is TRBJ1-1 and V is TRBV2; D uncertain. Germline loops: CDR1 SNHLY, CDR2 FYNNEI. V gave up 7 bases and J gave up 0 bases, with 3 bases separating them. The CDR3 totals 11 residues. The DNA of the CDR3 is TGTGCCAGCAAGGTGAACACTGAAGCTTTCTTT. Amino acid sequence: CASKVNTEAFF.

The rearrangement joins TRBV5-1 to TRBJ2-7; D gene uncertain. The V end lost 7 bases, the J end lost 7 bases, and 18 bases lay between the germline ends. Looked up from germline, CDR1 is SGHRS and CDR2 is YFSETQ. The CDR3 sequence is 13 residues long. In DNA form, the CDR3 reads TGCGCCAGCGCCATCACGAGCCTACAGGAGCAGTACTTC. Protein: CASAITSLQEQYF.

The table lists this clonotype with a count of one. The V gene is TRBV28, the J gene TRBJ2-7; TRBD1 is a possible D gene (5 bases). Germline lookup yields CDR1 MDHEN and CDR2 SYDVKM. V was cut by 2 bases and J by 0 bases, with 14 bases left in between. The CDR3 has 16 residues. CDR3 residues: CASSLTFLDNSYEQYF. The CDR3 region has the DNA TGTGCCAGCAGTTTAACGTTCCTGGACAACTCCTACGAGCAGTACTTC.